This T cell receptor beta chain emerged from a study of blood T cells in healthy people across ages. Regarding the study as a whole: Fewer expanded clones and more diversity marked long-lived versus aged donors.

Through a sample-barcoded 5' primer and a J-beta primer mix, a second PCR was run for roughly 7 to 12 cycles. TCRdb processed the 5' RACE reads anew with MiXCR; each CDR3 protein has one entry. Found here are over 500,000 distinct CDR3 sequences, 52% of them singletons; the top ten hold 13%. CDR1 is MNHEY and CDR2 is SVGAGI in the germline V gene. This CDR3 has 14 amino acids. With regard to this clonotype: Antigen specificity is unknown.

The chain links TRBV6-5 to TRBJ2-5; D unclear. The end of the DNA is better explained by TRBJ2-7, so the J call may be wrong. The receptor was isolated from a woman of 80 years or more in good health. Sequenced: blood. Here the CDR3 DNA reads TGTGCCAGCAGTTACTATGGGCAGTCCTACGAGCAGTACTTC. The encoded protein is CASSYYGQSYEQYF.